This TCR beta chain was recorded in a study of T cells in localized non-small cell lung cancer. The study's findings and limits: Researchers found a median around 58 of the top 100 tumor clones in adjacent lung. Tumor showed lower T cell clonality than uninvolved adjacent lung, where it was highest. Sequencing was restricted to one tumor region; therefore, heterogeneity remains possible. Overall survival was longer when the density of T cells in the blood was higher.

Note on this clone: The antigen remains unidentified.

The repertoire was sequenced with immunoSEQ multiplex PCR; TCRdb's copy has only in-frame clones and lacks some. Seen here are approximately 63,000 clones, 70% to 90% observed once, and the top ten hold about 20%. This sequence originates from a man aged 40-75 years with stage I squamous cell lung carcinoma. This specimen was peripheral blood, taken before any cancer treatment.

The CDR3 DNA is TGTGCCAGCAGCTTAGGTCAAGGACAATACTATGGCTACACCTTC. It codes for CASSLGQGQYYGYTF. The genes are TRBV7-2 and TRBJ1-2, with D possibly TRBD1 on 5 matching bases. V lost 1 base and J 3 bases, leaving 12 bases between the germline ends. The CDR3 has 15 residues. Germline V gene data show CDR1 as SGHTA and CDR2 as FQGNSA.